This TCR beta chain was captured in a study of blood T cell repertoires in COVID-19. Trimming removed 0 bases from V and 4 bases from J, with 7 bases in between. The CDR3 extends over 13 amino acids. Germline CDR1 is SGHRS and CDR2 is YFSETQ. The data were produced by immunoSEQ multiplex PCR, yet TCRdb's version contains in-frame clones alone and is incomplete. This table holds about 500,000 clones, 85% to 90% found once. To note about this clone: The same CDR3 also results from other DNA sequences found in this sample.

The J gene is TRBJ1-2, the V gene TRBV5-1; D may be TRBD1 (5 bases). This clonotype originated in a woman aged 45-65 years with COVID-19, enrolled during active disease. The sequencing sample was made of peripheral blood. Here the CDR3 reads CASSLAGVYGYTF. The CDR3 nucleotides are TGCGCCAGCAGCTTGGCGGGGGTCTATGGCTACACCTTC.